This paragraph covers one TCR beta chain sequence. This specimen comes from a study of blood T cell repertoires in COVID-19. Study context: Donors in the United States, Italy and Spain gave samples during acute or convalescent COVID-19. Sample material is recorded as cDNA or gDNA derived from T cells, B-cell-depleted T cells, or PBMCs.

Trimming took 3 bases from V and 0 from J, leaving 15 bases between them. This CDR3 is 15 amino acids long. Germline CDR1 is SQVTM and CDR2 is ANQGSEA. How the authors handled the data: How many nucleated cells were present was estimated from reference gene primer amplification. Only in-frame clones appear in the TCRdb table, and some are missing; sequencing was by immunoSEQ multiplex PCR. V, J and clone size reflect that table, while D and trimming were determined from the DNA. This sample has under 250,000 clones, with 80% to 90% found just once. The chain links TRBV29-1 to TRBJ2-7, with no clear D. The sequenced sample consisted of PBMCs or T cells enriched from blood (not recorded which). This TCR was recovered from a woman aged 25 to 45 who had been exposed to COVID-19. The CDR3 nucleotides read TGCAGCGTTGAGCTTGAGCATCTGAGCTCCTACGAGCAGTACTTC. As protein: CSVELEHLSSYEQYF.